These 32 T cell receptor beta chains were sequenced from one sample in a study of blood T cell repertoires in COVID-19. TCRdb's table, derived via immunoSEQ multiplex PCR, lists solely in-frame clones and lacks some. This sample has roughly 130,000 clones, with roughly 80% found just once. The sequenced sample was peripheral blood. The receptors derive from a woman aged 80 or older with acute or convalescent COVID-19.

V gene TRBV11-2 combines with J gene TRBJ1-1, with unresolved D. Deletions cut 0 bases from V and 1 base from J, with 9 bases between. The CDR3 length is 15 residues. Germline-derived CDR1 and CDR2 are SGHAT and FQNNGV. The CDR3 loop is CASSLDMGTNTEAFF. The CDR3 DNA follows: TGTGCCAGCAGCTTAGATATGGGCACGAACACTGAAGCTTTCTTT. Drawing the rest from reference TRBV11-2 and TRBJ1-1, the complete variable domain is EAGVAQSPRYKIIEKRQSVAFWCNPISGHATLYWYQQILGQGPKLLIQFQNNGVVDDSQLPKDRFSAERLKGVDSTLKIQPAKLEDSAVYLCASSLDMGTNTEAFFGQGTRLTVV.

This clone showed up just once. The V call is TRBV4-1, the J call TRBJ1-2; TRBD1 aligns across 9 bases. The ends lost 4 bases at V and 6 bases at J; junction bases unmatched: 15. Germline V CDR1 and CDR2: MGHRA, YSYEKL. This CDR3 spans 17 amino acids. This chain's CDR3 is CASSRSSGTGYKNGYTF. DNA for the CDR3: TGCGCCAGCAGCCGTTCGAGCGGGACAGGGTACAAAAATGGCTACACCTTC.

This CDR3 reads CASRKRQGSYEQYF. The CDR3 DNA reads as TGTGCCAGCAGAAAAAGACAGGGCTCCTACGAGCAGTACTTC. The chain employs TRBV5-6 and TRBJ2-7, with TRBD1 identical over 7 bases. V dropped 5 bases and J dropped 0; count of bases not matched to a gene: 5. CDR1 SGHDT and CDR2 YYEEEE come from the germline V gene. The CDR3 contains 14 residues.

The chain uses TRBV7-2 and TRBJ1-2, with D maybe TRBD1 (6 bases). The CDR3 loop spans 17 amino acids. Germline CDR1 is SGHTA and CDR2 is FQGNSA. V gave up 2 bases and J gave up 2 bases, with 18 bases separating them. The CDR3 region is CASSLTSPTGLNYGYTF. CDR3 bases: TGTGCCAGCAGCTTAACCTCCCCCACAGGGTTGAACTATGGCTACACCTTC.

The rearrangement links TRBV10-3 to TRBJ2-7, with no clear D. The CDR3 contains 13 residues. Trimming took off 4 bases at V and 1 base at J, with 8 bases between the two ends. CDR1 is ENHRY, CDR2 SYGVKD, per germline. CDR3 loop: CAISGGMSYEQYF. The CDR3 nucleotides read TGTGCCATCAGTGGCGGCATGTCCTACGAGCAGTACTTC.

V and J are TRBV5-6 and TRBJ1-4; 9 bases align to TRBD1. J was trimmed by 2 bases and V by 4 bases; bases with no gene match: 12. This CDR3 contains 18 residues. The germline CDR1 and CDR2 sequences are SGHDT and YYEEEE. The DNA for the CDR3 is TGTGCCAGCAGCCTGCACCTAGGGACAGGGTTTACTAATGAAAAACTGTTTTTT. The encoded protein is CASSLHLGTGFTNEKLFF.

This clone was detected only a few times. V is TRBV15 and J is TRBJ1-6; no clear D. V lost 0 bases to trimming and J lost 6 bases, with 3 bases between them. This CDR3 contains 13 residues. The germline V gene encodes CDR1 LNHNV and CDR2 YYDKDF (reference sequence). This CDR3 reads CATSRDLNSPLHF. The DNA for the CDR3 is TGTGCCACCAGCAGAGATCTTAATTCACCCCTCCACTTT.

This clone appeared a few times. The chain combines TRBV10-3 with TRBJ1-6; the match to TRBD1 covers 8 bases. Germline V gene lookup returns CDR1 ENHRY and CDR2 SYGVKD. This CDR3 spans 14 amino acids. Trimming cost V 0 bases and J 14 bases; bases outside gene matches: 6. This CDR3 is CAISESTGDGTLHF. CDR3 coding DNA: TGTGCCATCAGTGAGTCGACAGGGGATGGGACCCTCCACTTT.

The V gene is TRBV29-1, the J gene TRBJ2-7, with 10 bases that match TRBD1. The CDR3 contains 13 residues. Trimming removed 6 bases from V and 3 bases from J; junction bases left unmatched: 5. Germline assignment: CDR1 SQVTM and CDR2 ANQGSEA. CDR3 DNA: TGCAGCGTCCCCGGGACAGGGGACTACGAGCAGTACTTC. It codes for CSVPGTGDYEQYF.

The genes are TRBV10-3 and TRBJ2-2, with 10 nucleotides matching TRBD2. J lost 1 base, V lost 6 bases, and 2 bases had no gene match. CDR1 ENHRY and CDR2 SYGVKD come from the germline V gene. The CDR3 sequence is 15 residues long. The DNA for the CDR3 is TGTGCCATCAGCAGCGGGGGGGTGAACACCGGGGAGCTGTTTTTT. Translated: CAISSGGVNTGELFF.

The CDR3 DNA reads as TGTGCCAGCAGCTGGGGGACAGGGGTGCTCGCCGGGGAGCTGTTTTTT. Residues: CASSWGTGVLAGELFF. The chain carries TRBV5-6 and TRBJ2-2, with 10 bases fitting TRBD1. This CDR3 has 16 amino acids. From germline, CDR1 is SGHDT and CDR2 YYEEEE. V dropped 3 bases and J dropped 6; count of bases not matched to a gene: 8. Complete variable domain (other parts from reference TRBV5-6 and TRBJ2-2): DAGVTQSPTHLIKTRGQQVTLRCSPKSGHDTVSWYQQALGQGPQFIFQYYEEEERQRGNFPDRFSGHQFPNYSSELNVNALLLGDSALYLCASSWGTGVLAGELFFGEGSRLTVL.

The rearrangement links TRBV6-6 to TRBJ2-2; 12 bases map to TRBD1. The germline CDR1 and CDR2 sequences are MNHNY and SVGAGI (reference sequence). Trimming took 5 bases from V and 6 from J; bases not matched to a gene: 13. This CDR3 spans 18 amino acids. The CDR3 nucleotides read TGTGCCAGCAGTCCAACCGGTCCGGGACAGGGGGCGTCCGGGGAGCTGTTTTTT. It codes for CASSPTGPGQGASGELFF.

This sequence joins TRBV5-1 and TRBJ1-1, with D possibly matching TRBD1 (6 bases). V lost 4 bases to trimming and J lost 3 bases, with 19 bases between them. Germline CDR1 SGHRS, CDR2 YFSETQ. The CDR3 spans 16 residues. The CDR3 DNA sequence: TGCGCCAGCAGCCCCGGGGGGGGCGGTGAGGACACTGAAGCTTTCTTT. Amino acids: CASSPGGGGEDTEAFF.

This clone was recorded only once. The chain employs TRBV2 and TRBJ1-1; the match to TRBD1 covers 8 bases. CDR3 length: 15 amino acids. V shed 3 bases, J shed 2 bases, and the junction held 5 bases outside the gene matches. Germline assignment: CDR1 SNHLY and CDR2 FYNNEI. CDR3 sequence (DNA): TGTGCCAGCAGTGAGTACAGGGGGGCAAACACTGAAGCTTTCTTT. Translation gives CASSEYRGANTEAFF.

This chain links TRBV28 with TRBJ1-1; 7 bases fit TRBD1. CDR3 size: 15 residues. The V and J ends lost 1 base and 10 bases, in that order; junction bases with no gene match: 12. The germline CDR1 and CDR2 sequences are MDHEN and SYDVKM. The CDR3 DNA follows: TGTGCCAGCAGTTTATCGGACAGGCCAACCGGTGGAGCTTTCTTT. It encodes CASSLSDRPTGGAFF.

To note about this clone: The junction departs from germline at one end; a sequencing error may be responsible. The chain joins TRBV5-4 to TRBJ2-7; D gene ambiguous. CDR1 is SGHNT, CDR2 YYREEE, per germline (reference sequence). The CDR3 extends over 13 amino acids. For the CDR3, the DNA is TGTGCCACCAGCTATGGCCACTCCTACGAGCAGTACTTC. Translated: CATSYGHSYEQYF.

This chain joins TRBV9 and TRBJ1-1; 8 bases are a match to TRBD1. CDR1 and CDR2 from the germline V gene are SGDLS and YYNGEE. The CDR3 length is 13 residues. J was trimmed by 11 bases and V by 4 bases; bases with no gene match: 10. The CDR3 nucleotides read TGTGCCAGCAGCTCCACGACAGGGGTGATGGCTTTCTTT. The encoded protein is CASSSTTGVMAFF.

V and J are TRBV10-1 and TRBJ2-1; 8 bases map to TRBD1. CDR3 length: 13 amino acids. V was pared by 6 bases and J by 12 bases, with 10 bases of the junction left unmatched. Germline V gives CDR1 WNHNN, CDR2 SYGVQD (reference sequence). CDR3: CASSDQGAGRQFF. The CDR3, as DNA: TGCGCCAGCAGCGACCAGGGGGCGGGCCGGCAGTTCTTC.

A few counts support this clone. Here the CDR3 reads CASSQVLDRGRGDTEAFF. The CDR3 DNA reads as TGCGCCAGCAGCCAAGTTCTAGACAGGGGGCGAGGTGACACTGAAGCTTTCTTT. The rearrangement uses TRBV4-1 and TRBJ1-1; 10 bases are a match to TRBD1. Per germline, CDR1 MGHRA and CDR2 YSYEKL. This CDR3 contains 18 residues. The J segment lost 3 bases and the V segment lost 1 base, leaving 11 bases of the junction unmatched.

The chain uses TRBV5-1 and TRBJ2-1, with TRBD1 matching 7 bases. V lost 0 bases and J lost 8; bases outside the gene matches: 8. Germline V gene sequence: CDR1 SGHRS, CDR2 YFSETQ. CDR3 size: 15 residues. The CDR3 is CASSLEQGSWDEQFF. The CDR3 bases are TGCGCCAGCAGCTTGGAACAGGGGAGTTGGGATGAGCAGTTCTTC.

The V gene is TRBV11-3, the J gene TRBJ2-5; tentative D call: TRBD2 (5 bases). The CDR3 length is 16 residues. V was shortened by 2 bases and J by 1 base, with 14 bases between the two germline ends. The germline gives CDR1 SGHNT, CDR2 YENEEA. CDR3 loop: CASSLPSGRGQETQYF. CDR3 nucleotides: TGTGCCAGCAGCTTACCCTCTGGGAGAGGCCAAGAGACCCAGTACTTC.

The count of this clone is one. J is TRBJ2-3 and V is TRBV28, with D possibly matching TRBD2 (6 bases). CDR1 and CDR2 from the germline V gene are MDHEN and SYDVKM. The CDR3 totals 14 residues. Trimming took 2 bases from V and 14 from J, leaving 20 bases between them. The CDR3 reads CASSLRGVTRPVYF. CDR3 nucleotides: TGTGCCAGCAGTTTACGTGGTGTGACTAGGCCCGTGTATTTT.

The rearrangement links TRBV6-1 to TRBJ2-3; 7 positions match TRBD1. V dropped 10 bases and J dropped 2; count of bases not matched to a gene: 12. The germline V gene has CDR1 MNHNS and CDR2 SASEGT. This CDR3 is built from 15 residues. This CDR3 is CATTRWDRNTDTQYF. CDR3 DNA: TGTGCCACCACACGATGGGACAGAAACACAGATACGCAGTATTTT.

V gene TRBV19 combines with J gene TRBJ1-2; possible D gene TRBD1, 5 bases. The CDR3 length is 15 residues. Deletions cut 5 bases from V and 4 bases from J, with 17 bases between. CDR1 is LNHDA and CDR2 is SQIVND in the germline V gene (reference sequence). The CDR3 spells CASSLDQQAFYGYTF. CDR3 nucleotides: TGTGCCAGTAGTCTCGACCAACAGGCCTTCTATGGCTACACCTTC.

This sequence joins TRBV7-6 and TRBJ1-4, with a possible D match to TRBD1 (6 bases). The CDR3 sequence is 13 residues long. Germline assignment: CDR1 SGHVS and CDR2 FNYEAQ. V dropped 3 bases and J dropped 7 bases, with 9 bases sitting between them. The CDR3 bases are TGTGCCAGCAGCTTTCAGGGGCCTGAAAAACTGTTTTTT. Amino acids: CASSFQGPEKLFF.

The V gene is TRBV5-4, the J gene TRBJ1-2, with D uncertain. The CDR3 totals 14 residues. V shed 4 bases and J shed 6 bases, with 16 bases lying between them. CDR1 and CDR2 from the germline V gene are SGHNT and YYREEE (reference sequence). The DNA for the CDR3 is TGTGCCAGCAGCCATCCATCCAGGTTAGATGGCTACACCTTC. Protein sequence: CASSHPSRLDGYTF.

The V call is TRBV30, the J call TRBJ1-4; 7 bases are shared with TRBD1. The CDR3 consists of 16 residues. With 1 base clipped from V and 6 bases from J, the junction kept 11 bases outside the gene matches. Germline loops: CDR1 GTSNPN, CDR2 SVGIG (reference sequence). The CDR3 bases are TGTGCCTGGAGTGACCCAGACAGGGTGGGGGATGAAAAACTGTTTTTT. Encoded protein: CAWSDPDRVGDEKLFF. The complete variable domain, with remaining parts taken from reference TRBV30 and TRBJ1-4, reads SQTIHQWPATLVQPVGSPLSLECTVEGTSNPNLYWYRQAAGRGLQLLFYSVGIGQISSEVPQNLSASRPQDRQFILSSKKLLLSDSGFYLCAWSDPDRVGDEKLFFGSGTQLSVL.

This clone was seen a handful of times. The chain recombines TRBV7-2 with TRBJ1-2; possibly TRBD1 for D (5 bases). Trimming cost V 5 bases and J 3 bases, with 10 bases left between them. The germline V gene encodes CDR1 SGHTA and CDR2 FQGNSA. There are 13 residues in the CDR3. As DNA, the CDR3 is TGTGCCAGCAGCCCGGGGGAGGACTATGGCTACACCTTC. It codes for CASSPGEDYGYTF.

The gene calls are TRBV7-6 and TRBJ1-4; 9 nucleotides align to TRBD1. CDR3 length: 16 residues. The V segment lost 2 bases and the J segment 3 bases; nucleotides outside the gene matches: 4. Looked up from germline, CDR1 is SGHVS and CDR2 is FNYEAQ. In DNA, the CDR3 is TGTGCCAGCAGCTTAACAGGGGGCATTGCTAATGAAAAACTGTTTTTT. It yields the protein CASSLTGGIANEKLFF.

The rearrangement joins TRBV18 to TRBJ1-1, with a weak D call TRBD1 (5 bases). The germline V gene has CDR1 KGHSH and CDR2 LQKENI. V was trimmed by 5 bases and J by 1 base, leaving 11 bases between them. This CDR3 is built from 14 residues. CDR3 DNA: TGTGCCAGCTCAGGCGGGACGGCGAACACTGAAGCTTTCTTT. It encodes CASSGGTANTEAFF.

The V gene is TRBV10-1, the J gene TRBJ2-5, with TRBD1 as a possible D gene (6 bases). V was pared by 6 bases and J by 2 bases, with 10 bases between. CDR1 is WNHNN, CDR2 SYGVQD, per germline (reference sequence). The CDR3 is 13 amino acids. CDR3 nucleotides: TGCGCCAGCAGGGACAGTCCTCAAGAGACCCAGTACTTC. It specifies CASRDSPQETQYF.

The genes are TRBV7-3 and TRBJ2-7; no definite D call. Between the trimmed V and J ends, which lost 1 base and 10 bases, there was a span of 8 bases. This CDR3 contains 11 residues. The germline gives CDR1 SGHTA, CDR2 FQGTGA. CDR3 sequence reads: CASSLKLLQYF. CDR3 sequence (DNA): TGTGCCAGCAGCTTAAAACTCCTTCAGTACTTC.